A selection of T cell receptor beta chains follows, all from one sample in a study of cytomegalovirus exposure and HLA in healthy donors. Here immunoSEQ multiplex PCR was the method, and the copy in TCRdb shows in-frame clones only, minus some. Of roughly 120,000 clones in the sample, 75% were seen once. Sequencing used PBMCs. These receptors were collected from a young woman in good health and CMV-seronegative. The CDR3 runs from the conserved cysteine through the conserved F or W. The order of the fields is J gene, clone size, V gene, D gene, CDR3 DNA, CDR3 protein. The D gene is left open where the match is weak. Clone size is given for some rows only: seen once, a few or many times, or a class if the clone is expanded.

j_call: TRBJ1-2
clone_size: -
v_call: TRBV28
d_call: -
cdr3_nt: TGTGCCAGCAGTTTAATTGTTTCCCGACTAAGGGGCTACACCTTC
cdr3_aa: CASSLIVSRLRGYTF

j_call: TRBJ1-1
clone_size: -
v_call: TRBV5-1
d_call: -
cdr3_nt: TGCGCCAGCAGTCTGGATGGGGGCGGCACTGAAGCTTTCTTT
cdr3_aa: CASSLDGGGTEAFF

j_call: TRBJ1-4
clone_size: -
v_call: TRBV4-1
d_call: -
cdr3_nt: TGCGCCAGCAGCCAACCGTCTAATGAAAAACTGTTTTTT
cdr3_aa: CASSQPSNEKLFF

j_call: TRBJ1-2
clone_size: -
v_call: TRBV30
d_call: -
cdr3_nt: TGTGCCTGGAGTAGGGGGACCTATGGCTACACCTTC
cdr3_aa: CAWSRGTYGYTF

j_call: TRBJ1-2
clone_size: -
v_call: TRBV6-6
d_call: -
cdr3_nt: TGTGCCAGCAGTTACCAGATCATGGAGGGCTACACCTTC
cdr3_aa: CASSYQIMEGYTF

j_call: TRBJ1-1
clone_size: -
v_call: TRBV5-4
d_call: TRBD1
cdr3_nt: TGTGCCAGCAGCCCTGGACAGGGGCGTGCCTGGGGCACTGAAGCTTTCTTT
cdr3_aa: CASSPGQGRAWGTEAFF

j_call: TRBJ2-3
clone_size: -
v_call: TRBV29-1
d_call: -
cdr3_nt: TGCAGCGTTGACCCGAGCGGAACAGATACGCAGTATTTT
cdr3_aa: CSVDPSGTDTQYF

j_call: TRBJ1-2
clone_size: -
v_call: TRBV5-6
d_call: -
cdr3_nt: TGTGCCAGCGGGTCTGGGAGCTATGGTTACACCTTC
cdr3_aa: CASGSGSYGYTF

j_call: TRBJ1-2
clone_size: few
v_call: TRBV10-2
d_call: TRBD1
cdr3_nt: TGCGCCAGCAGTGAGTCGAGGACAGGGGGCGGCTACACCTTC
cdr3_aa: CASSESRTGGGYTF

j_call: TRBJ2-7
clone_size: -
v_call: TRBV11-2
d_call: -
cdr3_nt: TGTGCCAGCAGCTTAGCTCAGGCAACTTATGAGCAGTACTTC
cdr3_aa: CASSLAQATYEQYF

j_call: TRBJ1-6
clone_size: few
v_call: TRBV5-6
d_call: TRBD1
cdr3_nt: TGTGCCAGCAGCCTGGACAGGGCGAACTCACCCCTCCACTTT
cdr3_aa: CASSLDRANSPLHF

j_call: TRBJ1-1
clone_size: few
v_call: TRBV6-1
d_call: TRBD1
cdr3_nt: TGTGCCAGCAGTGCGTACCCCGCCTCTGACAGGGGGGACACTGAAGCTTTCTTT
cdr3_aa: CASSAYPASDRGDTEAFF

j_call: TRBJ1-5
clone_size: -
v_call: TRBV7-9
d_call: -
cdr3_nt: TGTGCCAGCAGCGAGGGCCTGGGCAATCAGCCCCAGCATTTT
cdr3_aa: CASSEGLGNQPQHF

j_call: TRBJ1-1
clone_size: -
v_call: TRBV29-1
d_call: -
cdr3_nt: TGCAGCGTTGGGGCCTCCAAGGCGTACACTGAAGCTTTCTTT
cdr3_aa: CSVGASKAYTEAFF